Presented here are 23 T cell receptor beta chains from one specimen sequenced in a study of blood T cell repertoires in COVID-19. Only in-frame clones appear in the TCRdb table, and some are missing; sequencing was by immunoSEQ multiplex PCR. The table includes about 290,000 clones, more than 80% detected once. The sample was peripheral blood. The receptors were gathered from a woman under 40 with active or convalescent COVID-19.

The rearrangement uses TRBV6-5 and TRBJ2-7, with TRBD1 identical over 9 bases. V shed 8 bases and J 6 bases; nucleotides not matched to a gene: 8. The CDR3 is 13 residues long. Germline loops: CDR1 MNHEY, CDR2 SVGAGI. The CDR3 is CASGGQGMIEQYF. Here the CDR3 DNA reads TGTGCCAGCGGAGGACAGGGGATGATCGAGCAGTACTTC.

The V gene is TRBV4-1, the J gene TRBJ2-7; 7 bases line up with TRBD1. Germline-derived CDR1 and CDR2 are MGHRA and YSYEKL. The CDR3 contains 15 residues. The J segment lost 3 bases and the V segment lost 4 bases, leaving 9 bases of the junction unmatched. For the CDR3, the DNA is TGCGCCAGCAGCCCCGGACAGGTAGGTCTCTACGAGCAGTACTTC. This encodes CASSPGQVGLYEQYF.

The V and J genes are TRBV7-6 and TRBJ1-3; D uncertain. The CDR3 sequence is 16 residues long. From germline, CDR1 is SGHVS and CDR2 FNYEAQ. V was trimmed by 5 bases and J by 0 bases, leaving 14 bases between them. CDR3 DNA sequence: TGTGCCAGCAGCCGCAGAGAGGGCCCCTCTGGAAACACCATATATTTT. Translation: CASSRREGPSGNTIYF.

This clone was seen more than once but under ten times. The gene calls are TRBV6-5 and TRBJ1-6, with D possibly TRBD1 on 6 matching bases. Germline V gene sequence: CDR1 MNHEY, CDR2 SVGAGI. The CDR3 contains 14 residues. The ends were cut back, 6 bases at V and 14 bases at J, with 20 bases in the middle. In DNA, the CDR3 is TGTGCCAGCAGCCCGGGACACGGCGGACCGACCCTCCACTTT. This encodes CASSPGHGGPTLHF.

In DNA, the CDR3 is TGTGCCTGGGCACGGACAGGGGGCTTCAATCAGCCCCAGCATTTT. It translates to CAWARTGGFNQPQHF. J is TRBJ1-5 and V is TRBV30; 11 nucleotides match TRBD1. The ends lost 5 bases at V and 3 bases at J; junction bases unmatched: 6. This CDR3 contains 15 residues. Germline values: CDR1 GTSNPN, CDR2 SVGIG (reference sequence).

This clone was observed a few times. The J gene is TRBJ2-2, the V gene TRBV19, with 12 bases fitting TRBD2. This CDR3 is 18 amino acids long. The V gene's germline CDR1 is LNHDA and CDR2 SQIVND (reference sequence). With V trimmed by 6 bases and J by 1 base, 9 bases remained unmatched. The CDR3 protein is CASSRPWGLAGNTGELFF. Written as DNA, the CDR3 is TGTGCCAGTAGCCGCCCGTGGGGACTAGCGGGGAACACCGGGGAGCTGTTTTTT.

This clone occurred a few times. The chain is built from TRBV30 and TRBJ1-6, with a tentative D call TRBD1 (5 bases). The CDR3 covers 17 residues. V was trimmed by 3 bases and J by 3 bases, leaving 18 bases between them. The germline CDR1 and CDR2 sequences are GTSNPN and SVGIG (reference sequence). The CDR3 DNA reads TGTGCCTGGAGGGAAAGGGAACTCGGACACTATAATTCACCCCTCCACTTT. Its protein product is CAWRERELGHYNSPLHF.

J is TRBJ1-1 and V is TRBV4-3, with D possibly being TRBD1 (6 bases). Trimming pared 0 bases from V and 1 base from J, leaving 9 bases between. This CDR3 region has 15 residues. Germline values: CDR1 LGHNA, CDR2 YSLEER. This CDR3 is CASSQDFRGNTEAFF. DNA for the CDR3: TGCGCCAGCAGCCAAGATTTCAGGGGGAACACTGAAGCTTTCTTT.

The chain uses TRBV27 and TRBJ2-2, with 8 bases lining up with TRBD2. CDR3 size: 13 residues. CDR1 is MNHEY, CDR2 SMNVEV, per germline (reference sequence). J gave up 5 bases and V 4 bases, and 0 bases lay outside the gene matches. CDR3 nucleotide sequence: TGTGCCAGCAGTTCGGGGGGGACCGGGGAGCTGTTTTTT. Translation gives CASSSGGTGELFF.

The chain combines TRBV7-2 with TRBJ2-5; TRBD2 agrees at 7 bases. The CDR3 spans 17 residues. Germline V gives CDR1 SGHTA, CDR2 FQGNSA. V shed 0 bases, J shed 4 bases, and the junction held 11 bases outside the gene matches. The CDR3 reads CASSLALRASGGETQYF. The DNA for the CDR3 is TGTGCCAGCAGCTTAGCCCTCCGTGCTAGCGGAGGAGAGACCCAGTACTTC.

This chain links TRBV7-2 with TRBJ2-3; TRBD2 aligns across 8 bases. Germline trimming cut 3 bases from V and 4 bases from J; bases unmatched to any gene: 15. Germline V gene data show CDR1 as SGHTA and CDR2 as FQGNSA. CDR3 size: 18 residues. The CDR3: CASSFRGPGLGRPDTQYF. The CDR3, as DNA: TGTGCCAGCAGCTTTCGAGGGCCGGGACTAGGCCGCCCAGATACGCAGTATTTT. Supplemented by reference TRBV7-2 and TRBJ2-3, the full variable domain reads GAGVSQSPSNKVTEKGKDVELRCDPISGHTALYWYRQSLGQGLEFLIYFQGNSAPDKSGLPSDRFSAERTGGSVSTLTIQRTQQEDSAVYLCASSFRGPGLGRPDTQYFGPGTRLTVL.

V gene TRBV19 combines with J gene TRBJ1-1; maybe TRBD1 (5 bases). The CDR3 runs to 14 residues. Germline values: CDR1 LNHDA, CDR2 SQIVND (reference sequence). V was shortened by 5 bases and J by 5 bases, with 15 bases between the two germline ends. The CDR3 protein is CASSPTGDWTEAFF. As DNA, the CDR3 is TGTGCCAGTAGTCCCACGGGGGATTGGACTGAAGCTTTCTTT. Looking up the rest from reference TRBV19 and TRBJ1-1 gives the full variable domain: DGGITQSPKYLFRKEGQNVTLSCEQNLNHDAMYWYRQDPGQGLRLIYYSQIVNDFQKGDIAEGYSVSREKKESFPLTVTSAQKNPTAFYLCASSPTGDWTEAFFGQGTRLTVV.

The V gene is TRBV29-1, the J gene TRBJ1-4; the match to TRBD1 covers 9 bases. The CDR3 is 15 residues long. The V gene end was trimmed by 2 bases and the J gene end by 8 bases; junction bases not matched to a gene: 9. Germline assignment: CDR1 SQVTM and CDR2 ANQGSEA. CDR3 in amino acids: CSVETGTGLREKLFF. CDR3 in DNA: TGCAGCGTTGAAACGGGGACAGGGCTTCGGGAAAAACTGTTTTTT. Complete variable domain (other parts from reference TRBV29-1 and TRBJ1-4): SAVISQKPSRDICQRGTSLTIQCQVDSQVTMMFWYRQQPGQSLTLIATANQGSEATYESGFVIDKFPISRPNLTFSTLTVSNMSPEDSSIYLCSVETGTGLREKLFFGSGTQLSVL.

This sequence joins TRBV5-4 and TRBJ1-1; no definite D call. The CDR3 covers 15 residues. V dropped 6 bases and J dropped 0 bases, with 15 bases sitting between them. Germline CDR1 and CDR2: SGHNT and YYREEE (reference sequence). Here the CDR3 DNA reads TGTGCCAGCACCCCCGAGGGCGGTTTGAACACTGAAGCTTTCTTT. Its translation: CASTPEGGLNTEAFF. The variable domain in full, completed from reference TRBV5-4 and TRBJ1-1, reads ETGVTQSPTHLIKTRGQQVTLRCSSQSGHNTVSWYQQALGQGPQFIFQYYREEENGRGNFPPRFSGLQFPNYSSELNVNALELDDSALYLCASTPEGGLNTEAFFGQGTRLTVV.

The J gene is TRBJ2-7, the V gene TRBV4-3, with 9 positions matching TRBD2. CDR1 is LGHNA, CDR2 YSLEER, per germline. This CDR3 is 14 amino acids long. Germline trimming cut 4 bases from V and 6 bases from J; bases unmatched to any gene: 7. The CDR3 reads CASSPLAGDSEQYF. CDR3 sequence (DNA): TGCGCCAGCAGCCCTTTAGCGGGGGATAGCGAGCAGTACTTC.

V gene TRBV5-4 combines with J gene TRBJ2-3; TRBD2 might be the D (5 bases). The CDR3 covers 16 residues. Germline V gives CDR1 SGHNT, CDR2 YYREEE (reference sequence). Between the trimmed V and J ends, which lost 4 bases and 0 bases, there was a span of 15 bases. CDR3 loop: CASSRPAGLSTDTQYF. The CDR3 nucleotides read TGTGCCAGCAGCCGGCCGGCGGGCCTCAGCACAGATACGCAGTATTTT.

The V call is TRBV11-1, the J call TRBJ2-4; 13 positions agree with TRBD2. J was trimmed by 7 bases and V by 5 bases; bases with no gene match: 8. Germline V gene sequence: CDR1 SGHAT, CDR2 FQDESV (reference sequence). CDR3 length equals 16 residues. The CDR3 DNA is TGTGCCAGCAGCCCGCGGACTAGCGGGGGCCTCAACATTCAGTACTTC. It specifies CASSPRTSGGLNIQYF.

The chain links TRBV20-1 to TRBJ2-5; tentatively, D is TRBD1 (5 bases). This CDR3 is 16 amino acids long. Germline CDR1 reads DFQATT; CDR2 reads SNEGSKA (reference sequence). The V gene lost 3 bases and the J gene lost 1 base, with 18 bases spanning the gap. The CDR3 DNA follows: TGCAGTGCTAGTCCCTCCCGCGACAGCCCCCAAGAGACCCAGTACTTC. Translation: CSASPSRDSPQETQYF.

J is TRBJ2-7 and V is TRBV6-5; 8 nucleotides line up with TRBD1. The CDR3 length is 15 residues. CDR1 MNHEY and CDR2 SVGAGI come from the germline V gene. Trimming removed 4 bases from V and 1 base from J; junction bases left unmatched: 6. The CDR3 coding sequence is TGTGCCAGCAGTTCCGACAGGGGAACATCCTACGAGCAGTACTTC. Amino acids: CASSSDRGTSYEQYF.

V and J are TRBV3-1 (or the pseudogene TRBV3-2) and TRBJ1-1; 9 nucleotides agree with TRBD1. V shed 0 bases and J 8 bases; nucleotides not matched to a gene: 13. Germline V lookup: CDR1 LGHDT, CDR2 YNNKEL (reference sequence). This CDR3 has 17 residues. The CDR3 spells CASSQDGIQGAIREAFF. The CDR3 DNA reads TGTGCCAGCAGCCAAGATGGGATACAGGGGGCCATAAGAGAAGCTTTCTTT.

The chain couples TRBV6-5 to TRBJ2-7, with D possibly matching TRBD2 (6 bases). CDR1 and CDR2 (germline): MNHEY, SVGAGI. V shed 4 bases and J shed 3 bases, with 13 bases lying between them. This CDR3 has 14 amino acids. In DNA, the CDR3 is TGTGCCAGCAGTTTGGGACGGAGGGTCTACGAGCAGTACTTC. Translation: CASSLGRRVYEQYF.

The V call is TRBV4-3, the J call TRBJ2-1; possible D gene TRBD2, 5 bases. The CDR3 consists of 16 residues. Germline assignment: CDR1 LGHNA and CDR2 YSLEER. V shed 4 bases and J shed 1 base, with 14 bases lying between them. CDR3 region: CASSPGLTGSYNEQFF. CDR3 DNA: TGCGCCAGCAGCCCTGGACTCACGGGATCCTACAATGAGCAGTTCTTC.

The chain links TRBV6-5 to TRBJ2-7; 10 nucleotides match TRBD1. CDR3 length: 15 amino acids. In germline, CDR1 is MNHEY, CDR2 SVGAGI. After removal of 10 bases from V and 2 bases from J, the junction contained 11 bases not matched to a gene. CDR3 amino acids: CATRLGQGTAYEQYF. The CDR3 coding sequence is TGTGCCACGCGCCTGGGACAGGGGACCGCCTACGAGCAGTACTTC.